This passage covers 13 T cell receptor beta chains from one sample sequenced in a study of cytomegalovirus exposure and HLA in healthy donors. PCR used 60 Vbeta primers and 13 Jbeta primers. TCRdb keeps only in-frame clones here, not all; method: immunoSEQ multiplex PCR. The sample includes around 190,000 clones, 79% of them seen just once. Sequencing was carried out using PBMCs. These receptors came from a woman aged 30 to 39 in good health and CMV-seropositive.

The chain carries TRBV9 and TRBJ1-3; weak D call: TRBD1 (5 bases). Trimming removed 1 base at V and 3 bases at J, with 11 bases between. From germline, CDR1 is SGDLS and CDR2 YYNGEE. The CDR3 has 15 amino acids. The CDR3 sequence: CASSVLGGVGNTIYF. CDR3 DNA sequence: TGTGCCAGCAGCGTACTCGGGGGGGTTGGAAACACCATATATTTT.

CDR3: CASSPQDRGLETQYF. The CDR3 coding sequence is TGTGCCAGCAGTCCCCAGGACAGGGGGCTAGAGACCCAGTACTTC. The chain employs TRBV6-1 and TRBJ2-5; 11 positions match TRBD1. Germline V gene sequence: CDR1 MNHNS, CDR2 SASEGT. After removal of 5 bases from V and 4 bases from J, the junction contained 6 bases not matched to a gene. This CDR3 has 15 amino acids.

V gene TRBV5-8 combines with J gene TRBJ2-7, with 8 positions matching TRBD2. The germline gives CDR1 SGHTS, CDR2 YDEGEE. J gave up 6 bases and V 4 bases, and 6 bases lay outside the gene matches. CDR3 size: 13 residues. The DNA for the CDR3 is TGTGCCAGCAGCCCGCCCGCGGGGGGCGAGCAGTACTTC. This translates into CASSPPAGGEQYF.

V gene TRBV29-1 combines with J gene TRBJ2-5, with 7 bases aligning to TRBD2. CDR1 and CDR2 (germline): SQVTM, ANQGSEA. This CDR3 has 16 amino acids. The CDR3 region has the DNA TGCAGGAGGGAGCGGGGCTCGGGAACATTACAAGAGACCCAGTACTTC. Amino acids: CRRERGSGTLQETQYF.

The chain couples TRBV20-1 to TRBJ1-2; D ambiguous. CDR1 and CDR2 (germline): DFQATT, SNEGSKA (reference sequence). The CDR3 covers 10 residues. V lost 7 bases and J lost 2, with 5 bases in between. This CDR3 reads CSGGNYGYTF. The CDR3 DNA reads TGCAGTGGAGGGAACTATGGCTACACCTTC.

V is TRBV27 and J is TRBJ2-5; TRBD1 matches 7 bases. Germline assignment: CDR1 MNHEY and CDR2 SMNVEV (reference sequence). This CDR3 has 14 residues. V was clipped by 3 bases and J by 4 bases; unmatched bases: 5. CDR3 sequence (DNA): TGTGCCAGCAGTTTTTACAGGGGACGAGAGACCCAGTACTTC. Translating gives CASSFYRGRETQYF.

The V and J genes are TRBV18 and TRBJ2-4, with TRBD1 identical over 9 bases. The CDR3 extends over 17 amino acids. Germline assignment: CDR1 KGHSH and CDR2 LQKENI. The junction had 9 bases not matched to a gene; V was cut back by 4 bases and J by 2 bases. In DNA form, the CDR3 reads TGTGCCAGCTCACGTTCCGGGACAGGGAAGACCAAAAACATTCAGTACTTC. This gives the protein CASSRSGTGKTKNIQYF.

The V call is TRBV6-5, the J call TRBJ2-3; no clear D gene. Germline CDR1 reads MNHEY; CDR2 reads SVGAGI. Trimming took off 11 bases at V and 7 bases at J, with 13 bases between the two ends. The CDR3 has 11 residues. As DNA, the CDR3 is TGTGCCGCGAGGAAGCAGAATACGCAGTATTTT. Translation: CAARKQNTQYF.

The chain joins TRBV23-1 to TRBJ2-7; 9 bases agree with TRBD1. TRBV23-1 belongs to the ORF category, with a function that is uncertain. J gave up 4 bases and V 0 bases, and 4 bases lay outside the gene matches. This CDR3 contains 15 residues. DNA of the CDR3: TGCGCCAGCAGTCAATCGAGGGGACAGGGTTACGAGCAGTACTTC. Protein sequence: CASSQSRGQGYEQYF.

This chain joins TRBV28 and TRBJ2-4; 13 bases line up with TRBD2. The CDR3 has 21 amino acids. The V gene's germline CDR1 is MDHEN and CDR2 SYDVKM. The J segment lost 0 bases and the V segment lost 4 bases, leaving 15 bases of the junction unmatched. CDR3 DNA: TGTGCCAGCAGTTCACGTATTTCGACTAGCGGGGGGACCATAGCCAAAAACATTCAGTACTTC. Amino acids: CASSSRISTSGGTIAKNIQYF.

This clone was picked up one time. V is TRBV19 and J is TRBJ1-3; 8 bases line up with TRBD1. There are 15 residues in the CDR3. Germline V gene lookup returns CDR1 LNHDA and CDR2 SQIVND (reference sequence). The V and J ends lost 7 bases and 8 bases, in that order; junction bases with no gene match: 13. CDR3 amino acids: CASIDIGQGRDTIYF. Here the CDR3 DNA reads TGTGCCAGTATCGACATCGGACAGGGTCGGGACACCATATATTTT.

The chain couples TRBV5-1 to TRBJ2-6; 8 bases are a match to TRBD2. With 2 bases clipped from V and 1 base from J, the junction kept 5 bases outside the gene matches. The CDR3 contains 17 residues. Germline V lookup: CDR1 SGHRS, CDR2 YFSETQ. CDR3 DNA: TGCGCCAGCAGCTTAACAACTAGCGGATCTGGGGCCAACGTCCTGACTTTC. Protein product: CASSLTTSGSGANVLTF.

Turning to this clone: Compared with germline, one end of the junction differs, possibly owing to a read error. The chain links TRBV23-1 to TRBJ1-2, with D possibly matching TRBD1 (5 bases). TRBV23-1 is sorted into the ORF group, with uncertain function. There are 16 residues in the CDR3. The CDR3 coding sequence is TGTGCCAGCAGTCAATTCGAACCGGGGGTGGCCTATGGCTACACCTTC. It yields the protein CASSQFEPGVAYGYTF.